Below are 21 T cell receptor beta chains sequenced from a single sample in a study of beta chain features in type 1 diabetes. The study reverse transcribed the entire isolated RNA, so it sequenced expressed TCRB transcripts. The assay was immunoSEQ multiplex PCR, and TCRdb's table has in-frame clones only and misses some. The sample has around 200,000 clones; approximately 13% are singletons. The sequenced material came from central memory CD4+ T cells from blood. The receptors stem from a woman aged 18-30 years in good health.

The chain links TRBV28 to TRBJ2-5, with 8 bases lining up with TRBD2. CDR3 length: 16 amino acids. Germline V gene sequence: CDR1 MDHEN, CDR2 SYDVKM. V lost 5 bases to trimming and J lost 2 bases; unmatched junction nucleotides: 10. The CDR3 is CASSGPGLGLQETQYF. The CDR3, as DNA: TGTGCCAGCAGTGGACCGGGACTAGGCTTACAAGAGACCCAGTACTTC.

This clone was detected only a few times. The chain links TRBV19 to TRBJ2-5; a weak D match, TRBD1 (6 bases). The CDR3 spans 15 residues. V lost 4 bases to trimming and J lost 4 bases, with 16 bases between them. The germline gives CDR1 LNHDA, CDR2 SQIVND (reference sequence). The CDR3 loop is CASSTTAGAGETQYF. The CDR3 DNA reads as TGTGCCAGTAGTACCACCGCAGGGGCGGGAGAGACCCAGTACTTC.

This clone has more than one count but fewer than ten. CDR3 amino acids: CASSKGGPDTQYF. DNA for the CDR3: TGTGCCAGCAGTAAAGGGGGTCCAGATACGCAGTATTTT. The chain joins TRBV28 to TRBJ2-3, with D maybe TRBD1 (6 bases). V lost 5 bases and J 4 bases, leaving 10 bases between the germline ends. The germline V gene has CDR1 MDHEN and CDR2 SYDVKM. The length of the CDR3 is 13 residues.

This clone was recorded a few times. In DNA form, the CDR3 reads TGTGCCAGCAGCTATACTAGCGGCGCCTCCTACGAGCAGTACTTC. Translating it yields CASSYTSGASYEQYF. This chain connects TRBV7-8 to TRBJ2-7; 8 nucleotides align to TRBD2. Per the germline V gene, CDR1 is SGHVS and CDR2 is FQNEAQ. The CDR3 spans 15 residues. J gave up 0 bases and V 4 bases, and 5 bases lay outside the gene matches.

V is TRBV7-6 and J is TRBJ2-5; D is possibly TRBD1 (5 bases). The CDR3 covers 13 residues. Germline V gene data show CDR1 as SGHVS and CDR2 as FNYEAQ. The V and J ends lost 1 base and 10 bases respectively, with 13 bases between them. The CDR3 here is CASSLGSGQGQYF. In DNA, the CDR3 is TGTGCCAGCAGCTTAGGTTCAGGGCAGGGCCAGTACTTC.

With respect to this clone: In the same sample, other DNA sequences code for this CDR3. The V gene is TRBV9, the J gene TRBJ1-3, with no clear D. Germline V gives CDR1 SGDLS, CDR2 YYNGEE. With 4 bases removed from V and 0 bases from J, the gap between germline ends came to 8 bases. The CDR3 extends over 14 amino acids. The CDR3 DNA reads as TGTGCCAGCAGCACACCGGGCTCTGGAAACACCATATATTTT. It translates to CASSTPGSGNTIYF.

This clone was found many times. Here the CDR3 reads CASIRIQGAGELFF. The CDR3 DNA reads as TGTGCCAGCATCCGAATTCAGGGCGCCGGGGAGCTGTTTTTT. The genes are TRBV7-9 and TRBJ2-2; TRBD1 is a possible D gene (5 bases). Germline CDR1 and CDR2: SEHNR and FQNEAQ (reference sequence). The CDR3 has 14 residues. V was trimmed by 7 bases and J by 6 bases, leaving 15 bases between them.

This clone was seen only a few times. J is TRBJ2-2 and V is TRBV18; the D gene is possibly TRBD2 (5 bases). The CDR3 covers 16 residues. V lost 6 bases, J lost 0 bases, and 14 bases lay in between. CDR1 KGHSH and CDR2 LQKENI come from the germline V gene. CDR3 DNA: TGTGCCAGCTCCCCTCAAGGGAGAGCGAACACCGGGGAGCTGTTTTTT. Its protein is CASSPQGRANTGELFF.

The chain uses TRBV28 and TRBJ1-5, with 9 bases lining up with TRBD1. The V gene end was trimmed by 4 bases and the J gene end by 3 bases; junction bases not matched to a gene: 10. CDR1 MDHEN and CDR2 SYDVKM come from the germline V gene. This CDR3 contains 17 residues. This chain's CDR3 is CASSSSAGTGNNQPQHF. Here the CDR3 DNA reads TGTGCCAGCAGTTCCTCGGCCGGGACAGGGAACAATCAGCCCCAGCATTTT.

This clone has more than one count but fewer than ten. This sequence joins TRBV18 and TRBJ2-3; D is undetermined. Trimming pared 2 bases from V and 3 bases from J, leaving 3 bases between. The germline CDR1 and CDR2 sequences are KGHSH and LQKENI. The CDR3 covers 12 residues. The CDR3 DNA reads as TGTGCCAGCTCACCAGCGACAGATACGCAGTATTTT. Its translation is CASSPATDTQYF.

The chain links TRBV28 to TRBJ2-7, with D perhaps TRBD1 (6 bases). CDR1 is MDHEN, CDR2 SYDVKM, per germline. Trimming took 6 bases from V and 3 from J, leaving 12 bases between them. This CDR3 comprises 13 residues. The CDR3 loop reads CASRGGSGYEQYF. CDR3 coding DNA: TGTGCCAGCAGAGGGGGTAGTGGCTACGAGCAGTACTTC.

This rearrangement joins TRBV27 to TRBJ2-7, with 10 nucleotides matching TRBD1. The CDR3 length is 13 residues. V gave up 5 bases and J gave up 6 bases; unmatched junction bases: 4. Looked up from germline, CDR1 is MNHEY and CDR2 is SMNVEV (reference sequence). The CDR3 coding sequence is TGTGCCAGCAGTCCGGGACAGGGGACCGAGCAGTACTTC. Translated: CASSPGQGTEQYF.

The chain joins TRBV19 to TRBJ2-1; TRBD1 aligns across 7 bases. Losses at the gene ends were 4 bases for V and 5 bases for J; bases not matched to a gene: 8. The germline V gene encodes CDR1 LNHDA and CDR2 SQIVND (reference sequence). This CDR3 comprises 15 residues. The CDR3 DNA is TGTGCCAGTAGTACAACGGGACAGAGAGACAATGAGCAGTTCTTC. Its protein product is CASSTTGQRDNEQFF.

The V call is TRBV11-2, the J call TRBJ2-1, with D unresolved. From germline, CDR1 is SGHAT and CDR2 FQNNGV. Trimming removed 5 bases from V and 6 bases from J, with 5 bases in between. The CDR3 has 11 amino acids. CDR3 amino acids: CASSRANEQFF. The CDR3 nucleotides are TGTGCCAGCAGCCGAGCCAATGAGCAGTTCTTC.

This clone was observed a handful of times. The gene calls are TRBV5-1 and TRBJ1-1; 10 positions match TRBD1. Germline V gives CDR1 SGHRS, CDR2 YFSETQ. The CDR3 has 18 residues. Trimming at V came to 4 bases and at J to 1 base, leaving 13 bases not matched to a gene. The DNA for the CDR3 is TGCGCCAGCAGCCTAAACTTGCCTGGACAGGGGGGGAACACTGAAGCTTTCTTT. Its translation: CASSLNLPGQGGNTEAFF.

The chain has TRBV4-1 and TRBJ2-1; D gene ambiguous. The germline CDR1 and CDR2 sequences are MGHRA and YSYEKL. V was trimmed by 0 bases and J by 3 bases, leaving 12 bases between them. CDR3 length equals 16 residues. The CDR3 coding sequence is TGCGCCAGCAGCCAAGAGGGCGAGACCCGCTACAATGAGCAGTTCTTC. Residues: CASSQEGETRYNEQFF.

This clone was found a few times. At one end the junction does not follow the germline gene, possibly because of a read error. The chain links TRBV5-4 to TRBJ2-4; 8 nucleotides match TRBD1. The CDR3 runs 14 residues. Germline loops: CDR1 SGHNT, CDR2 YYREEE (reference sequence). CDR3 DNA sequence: TGCGCCAGCAGCCAGGACAGGGTAGGAGACATTCAGTACTTC. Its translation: CASSQDRVGDIQYF.

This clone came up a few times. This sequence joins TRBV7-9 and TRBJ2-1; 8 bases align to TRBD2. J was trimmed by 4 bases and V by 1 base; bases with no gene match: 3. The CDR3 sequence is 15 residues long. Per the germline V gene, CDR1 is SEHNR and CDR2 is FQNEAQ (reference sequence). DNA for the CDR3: TGTGCCAGCAGCTTAGATGGGACTAGGTACAATGAGCAGTTCTTC. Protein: CASSLDGTRYNEQFF.

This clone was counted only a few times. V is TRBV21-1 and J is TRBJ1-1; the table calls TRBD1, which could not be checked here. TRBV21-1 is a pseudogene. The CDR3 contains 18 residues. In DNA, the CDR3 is TGTGCCAGCAGCAAAGTGCGGACAGGGGAACATATGAACACTGAAGCTTTCTTT. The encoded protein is CASSKVRTGEHMNTEAFF.

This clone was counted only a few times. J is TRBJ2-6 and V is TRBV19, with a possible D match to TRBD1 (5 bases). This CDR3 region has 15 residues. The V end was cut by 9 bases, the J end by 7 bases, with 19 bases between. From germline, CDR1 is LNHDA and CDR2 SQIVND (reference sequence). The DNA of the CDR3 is TGTGCCAGCAAGGACCAGGGCGTTGGAGCCAACGTCCTGACTTTC. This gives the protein CASKDQGVGANVLTF.

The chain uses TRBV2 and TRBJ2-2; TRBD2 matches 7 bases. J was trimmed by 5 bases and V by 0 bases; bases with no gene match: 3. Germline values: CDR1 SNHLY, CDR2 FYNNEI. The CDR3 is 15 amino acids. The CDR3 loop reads CASSEALAVTGELFF. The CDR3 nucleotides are TGTGCCAGCAGTGAAGCGCTAGCGGTTACCGGGGAGCTGTTTTTT. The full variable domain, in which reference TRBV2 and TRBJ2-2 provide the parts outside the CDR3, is EPEVTQTPSHQVTQMGQEVILRCVPISNHLYFYWYRQILGQKVEFLVSFYNNEISEKSEIFDDQFSVERPDGSNFTLKIRSTKLEDSAMYFCASSEALAVTGELFFGEGSRLTVL.